Detailed here is one TCR beta chain. The antigen remains unidentified. This record belongs to a study of shared clonotypes between healthy human individuals. General study results and limits: Non-shared clonotypes were found to have lower generation probabilities than the clonotypes that were shared by all four of the sorted-subset donors. There were few donors, and this limited the genetic and exposure-history diversity represented.

The naive CD8 population came from CD45RO-negative cells selected for CCR7, without terminally differentiated effector memory CD45RA+ cells. Sorted-subset replicate PCR reactions contained roughly 210 ng DNA, corresponding to some 28,000 T cell genomes. Assay: immunoSEQ multiplex PCR; the TCRdb copy retains only in-frame clones and omits some. The table lists 800,000 or so clones, just over 95% of them singletons. The CDR3 has 12 residues. CDR1 is SGHNT and CDR2 is YYREEE in the germline V gene (reference sequence). V gave up 1 base and J gave up 4 bases, with 6 bases separating them. The sequenced material came from naive CD8+ T cells sorted from blood. The sequence was collected from a man aged 25-40 years in good health. This chain connects TRBV5-4 to TRBJ2-7; D not resolved. Here the CDR3 DNA reads TGTGCCAGCAGCTTGTTTATGTACGAGCAGTACTTC. It codes for CASSLFMYEQYF. The whole variable domain, remainder taken from reference TRBV5-4 and TRBJ2-7, is ETGVTQSPTHLIKTRGQQVTLRCSSQSGHNTVSWYQQALGQGPQFIFQYYREEENGRGNFPPRFSGLQFPNYSSELNVNALELDDSALYLCASSLFMYEQYFGPGTRLTVT.